The next 23 T cell receptor beta chains were all read from a single sample in a study of cytomegalovirus exposure and HLA in healthy donors. It was with 60 Vbeta and 13 Jbeta primers that the PCR ran. Sequenced by immunoSEQ multiplex PCR; TCRdb stores in-frame clones only, minus some. The data show roughly 92,000 clones, about 8% seen once. Specimen: PBMCs. The receptors shown here come from a man over 45 in good health and CMV-seronegative.

This clone was seen only a few times. The V and J genes are TRBV9 and TRBJ1-1; D remains unclear. Trimming took 4 bases from V and 11 from J, leaving 15 bases between them. The germline V gene encodes CDR1 SGDLS and CDR2 YYNGEE. The length of the CDR3 is 12 residues. CDR3 in amino acids: CASSSPGEGAFF. Written as DNA, the CDR3 is TGTGCCAGCAGCTCCCCCGGTGAGGGCGCTTTCTTT.

The DNA of the CDR3 is TGTGCCAGCAGCTTACAGTCCAACTATGGCTACACCTTC. Its translation is CASSLQSNYGYTF. V is TRBV5-4 and J is TRBJ1-2; no definite D call. Trimming removed 2 bases from V and 2 bases from J, with 7 bases in between. The germline V gene has CDR1 SGHNT and CDR2 YYREEE (reference sequence). The CDR3 covers 13 residues.

The chain combines TRBV14 with TRBJ1-2, with 9 bases identical to TRBD1. The J segment lost 8 bases and the V segment lost 2 bases, leaving 15 bases of the junction unmatched. Germline-derived CDR1 and CDR2 are SGHDN and FVKESK. The CDR3 is 17 residues long. The CDR3 here is CASSQHGTGLTMRGYTF. The CDR3 nucleotides read TGTGCCAGCAGCCAACACGGGACAGGGCTCACTATGCGGGGCTACACCTTC. Supplemented by reference TRBV14 and TRBJ1-2, the full variable domain reads EAGVTQFPSHSVIEKGQTVTLRCDPISGHDNLYWYRRVMGKEIKFLLHFVKESKQDESGMPNNRFLAERTGGTYSTLKVQPAELEDSGVYFCASSQHGTGLTMRGYTFGSGTRLTVV.

The rearrangement uses TRBV7-8 and TRBJ2-7, with D possibly matching TRBD1 (5 bases). The CDR3 is 14 amino acids. The V gene lost 5 bases and the J gene lost 0 bases, with 11 bases spanning the gap. Per the germline V gene, CDR1 is SGHVS and CDR2 is FQNEAQ. CDR3 sequence reads: CASSETDSSYEQYF. DNA of the CDR3: TGTGCCAGCAGCGAGACAGACTCCTCCTACGAGCAGTACTTC.

This chain joins TRBV4-1 and TRBJ2-1; D is unclear. The V and J ends lost 6 bases and 8 bases respectively, with 14 bases between them. The CDR3 extends over 13 amino acids. The germline V gene encodes CDR1 MGHRA and CDR2 YSYEKL. The CDR3 here is CASRPELYDEQFF. DNA for the CDR3: TGCGCCAGCAGACCTGAACTTTACGATGAGCAGTTCTTC.

This chain uses TRBV21-1 with TRBJ2-1; TRBD1, the D gene given by the table, was not confirmed from the DNA. TRBV21-1 is recorded as a pseudogene. CDR3 size: 14 residues. The CDR3 nucleotides are TGTGCCAGCAGCAAAGGACAGGGGGGGAGTGAGCAGTTCTTC. Translating it yields CASSKGQGGSEQFF.

V gene TRBV6-1 combines with J gene TRBJ1-2; 10 nucleotides match TRBD1. The CDR3 has 14 residues. Germline CDR1 reads MNHNS; CDR2 reads SASEGT. The V segment lost 6 bases and the J segment 3 bases; nucleotides outside the gene matches: 4. The CDR3 DNA reads TGTGCCAGCAGAAAAGACAGGGGGCACTATGGCTACACCTTC. Protein sequence: CASRKDRGHYGYTF.

This clone occurred a few times. The rearrangement links TRBV5-1 to TRBJ2-3; D uncertain. The CDR3 has 14 residues. The V and J ends lost 5 bases and 1 base respectively, with 11 bases between them. Germline lookup yields CDR1 SGHRS and CDR2 YFSETQ. CDR3 sequence reads: CASRSASGTDTQYF. CDR3 nucleotides: TGCGCCAGCAGATCCGCGTCGGGCACAGATACGCAGTATTTT.

With regard to this clone: Relative to the germline gene, one junction end is altered; a read error may explain this. The rearrangement joins TRBV7-7 to TRBJ2-6, with TRBD2 as a possible D gene (5 bases). Germline V gene data show CDR1 as SSHAT and CDR2 as FNYEAQ (reference sequence). The CDR3 runs 16 residues. This CDR3 is CASSLDRGSGANVLTF. In nucleotides, the CDR3 is TGTGCTAGCAGCTTAGACCGGGGATCAGGGGCCAACGTCCTGACTTTC.

This clone came up a few times. The chain links TRBV10-2 to TRBJ2-4; 11 positions agree with TRBD2. The V gene end was trimmed by 6 bases and the J gene end by 3 bases; junction bases not matched to a gene: 10. Germline V gene data show CDR1 as WSHSY and CDR2 as SAAADI. The CDR3 runs to 17 residues. The CDR3 protein is CASSKVAGGKVKNIQYF. As DNA, the CDR3 is TGCGCCAGCAGCAAAGTAGCGGGAGGGAAGGTCAAAAACATTCAGTACTTC.

This clone was seen more than once but under ten times. The chain has TRBV7-2 and TRBJ1-2; D is ambiguous. The CDR3 is made up of 15 amino acids. V dropped 1 base and J dropped 6 bases, with 15 bases sitting between them. The germline V gene encodes CDR1 SGHTA and CDR2 FQGNSA. The CDR3 loop is CASSLGMVGENGYTF. Written as DNA, the CDR3 is TGTGCCAGCAGCTTAGGGATGGTGGGCGAGAATGGCTACACCTTC.

This chain uses TRBV6-1 with TRBJ1-4, with D hard to call. V dropped 6 bases and J dropped 6 bases, with 17 bases sitting between them. This CDR3 contains 15 residues. Germline assignment: CDR1 MNHNS and CDR2 SASEGT. The CDR3 reads CASRRATGGDEKLFF. CDR3 nucleotides: TGTGCCAGCAGGAGGGCCACGGGCGGGGATGAAAAACTGTTTTTT.

J is TRBJ2-5 and V is TRBV19; D is perhaps TRBD2 (6 bases). The CDR3 has 13 residues. CDR1 LNHDA and CDR2 SQIVND come from the germline V gene (reference sequence). Trimming cost V 5 bases and J 5 bases, with 12 bases left between them. CDR3 in DNA: TGTGCCAGTAGTGTGGGCCGGGGGGAGACCCAGTACTTC. It yields the protein CASSVGRGETQYF.

In its sample, this clone was seen a few times. This chain connects TRBV11-2 to TRBJ1-1; D perhaps matches TRBD1 (6 bases). Germline CDR1 reads SGHAT; CDR2 reads FQNNGV. The CDR3 has 14 residues. The germline V and J ends were trimmed by 6 bases and 5 bases, with 16 bases remaining between them. CDR3 nucleotides: TGTGCCAGCAGACGAGGACTCCAGGGGACTGAAGCTTTCTTT. As protein: CASRRGLQGTEAFF.

The chain recombines TRBV18 with TRBJ2-5, with D perhaps TRBD2 (6 bases). CDR3 length: 14 amino acids. Trimming shortened V by 6 bases and J by 2 bases, and 13 bases separated the two germline ends. Germline V gene sequence: CDR1 KGHSH, CDR2 LQKENI. The CDR3 loop reads CASSPPSAQETQYF. DNA of the CDR3: TGTGCCAGCTCCCCCCCTAGCGCTCAAGAGACCCAGTACTTC.

In its sample, this clone was seen a few times. This chain connects TRBV7-2 to TRBJ1-4; the match to TRBD1 covers 8 bases. The V gene's germline CDR1 is SGHTA and CDR2 FQGNSA. The CDR3 totals 15 residues. The V segment lost 5 bases and the J segment 7 bases; nucleotides outside the gene matches: 9. DNA for the CDR3: TGTGCCAGCAGCGACCGACAGGGGCTATCTGAAAAACTGTTTTTT. As protein: CASSDRQGLSEKLFF.

This chain joins TRBV19 and TRBJ1-1; the match to TRBD1 covers 8 bases. Losses at the gene ends were 8 bases for V and 2 bases for J; bases not matched to a gene: 10. Germline-derived CDR1 and CDR2 are LNHDA and SQIVND (reference sequence). CDR3 size: 15 residues. The CDR3 nucleotides are TGTGCCAGTCTTACCATTCAGGGGGCTAACACTGAAGCTTTCTTT. As protein: CASLTIQGANTEAFF. The complete variable domain, with remaining parts taken from reference TRBV19 and TRBJ1-1, reads DGGITQSPKYLFRKEGQNVTLSCEQNLNHDAMYWYRQDPGQGLRLIYYSQIVNDFQKGDIAEGYSVSREKKESFPLTVTSAQKNPTAFYLCASLTIQGANTEAFFGQGTRLTVV.

The V call is TRBV19, the J call TRBJ2-5; 7 bases fit TRBD1. The CDR3 runs to 14 residues. V shed 0 bases, J shed 6 bases, and the junction held 4 bases outside the gene matches. The germline V gene has CDR1 LNHDA and CDR2 SQIVND (reference sequence). CDR3 sequence: CASSIDNRGKTQYF. The CDR3 DNA reads TGTGCCAGTAGTATAGATAACAGGGGAAAGACCCAGTACTTC.

This clone appeared a few times. The rearrangement joins TRBV19 to TRBJ2-5, with 11 nucleotides matching TRBD2. Germline lookup yields CDR1 LNHDA and CDR2 SQIVND (reference sequence). V was clipped by 1 base and J by 5 bases; unmatched bases: 3. This CDR3 is built from 15 residues. The CDR3 reads CASSIGLAGTETQYF. The CDR3 DNA reads as TGTGCCAGTAGTATAGGACTAGCGGGGACGGAGACCCAGTACTTC.

The rearrangement links TRBV27 to TRBJ1-6; 10 bases align to TRBD1. With 0 bases clipped from V and 9 bases from J, the junction kept 5 bases outside the gene matches. This CDR3 region has 16 residues. The germline V gene has CDR1 MNHEY and CDR2 SMNVEV (reference sequence). This CDR3 reads CASSLSYDRGLSPLHF. DNA of the CDR3: TGTGCCAGCAGTTTATCCTACGACAGGGGGCTTTCACCCCTCCACTTT.

The chain links TRBV18 to TRBJ1-1; D is unresolved. Germline CDR1 and CDR2: KGHSH and LQKENI. The CDR3 totals 13 residues. V was trimmed by 3 bases and J by 6 bases, leaving 11 bases between them. The CDR3 sequence is CASSPVTRSEAFF. The CDR3 coding sequence is TGTGCCAGCTCACCGGTAACCAGGTCTGAAGCTTTCTTT.

A few counts support this clone. This rearrangement joins TRBV9 to TRBJ2-3; perhaps TRBD1 as D (5 bases). This CDR3 is built from 15 residues. From germline, CDR1 is SGDLS and CDR2 YYNGEE. V was cut by 0 bases and J by 4 bases, with 12 bases left in between. The CDR3 nucleotides read TGTGCCAGCAGCGTAGTTGGGGCCGGGTCAGATACGCAGTATTTT. Translation: CASSVVGAGSDTQYF.

This clone was seen more than once but under ten times. The limits of the CDR3 on the DNA are not certain, so only TCRdb's listed CDR3 is given. The V gene is TRBV21-1, the J gene TRBJ2-3; TRBD2 is the table's D call and was not checked against the DNA. TRBV21-1 is annotated as a pseudogene. The CDR3 spans 16 amino acids, including both terminal residues. CDR3 sequence reads: CASSKVGSGAVDTQYF.